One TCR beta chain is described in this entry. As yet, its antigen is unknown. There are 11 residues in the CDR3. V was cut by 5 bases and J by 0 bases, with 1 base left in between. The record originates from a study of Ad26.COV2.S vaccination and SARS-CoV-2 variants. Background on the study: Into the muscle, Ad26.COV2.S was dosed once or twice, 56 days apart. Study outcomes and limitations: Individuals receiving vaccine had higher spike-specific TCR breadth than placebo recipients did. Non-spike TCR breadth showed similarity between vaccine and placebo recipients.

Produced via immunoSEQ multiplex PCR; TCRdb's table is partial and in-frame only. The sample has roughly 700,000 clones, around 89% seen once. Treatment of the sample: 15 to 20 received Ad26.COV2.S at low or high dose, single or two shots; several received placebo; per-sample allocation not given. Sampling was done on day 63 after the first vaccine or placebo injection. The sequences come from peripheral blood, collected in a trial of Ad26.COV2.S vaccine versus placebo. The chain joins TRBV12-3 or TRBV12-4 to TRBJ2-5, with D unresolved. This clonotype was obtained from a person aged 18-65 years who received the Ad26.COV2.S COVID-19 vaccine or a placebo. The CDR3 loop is CASSNQETQYF. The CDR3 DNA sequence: TGTGCCAGCAGTAACCAAGAGACCCAGTACTTC.